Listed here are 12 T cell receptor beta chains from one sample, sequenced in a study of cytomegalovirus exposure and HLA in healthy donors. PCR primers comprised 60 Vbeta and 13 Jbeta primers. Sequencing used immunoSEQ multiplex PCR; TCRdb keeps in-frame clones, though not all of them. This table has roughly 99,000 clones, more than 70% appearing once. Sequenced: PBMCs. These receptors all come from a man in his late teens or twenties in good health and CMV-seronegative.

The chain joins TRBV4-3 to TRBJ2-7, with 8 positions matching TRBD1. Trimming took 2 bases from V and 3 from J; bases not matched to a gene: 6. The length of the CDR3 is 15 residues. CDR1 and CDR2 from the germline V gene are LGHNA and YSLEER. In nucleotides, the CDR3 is TGCGCCAGCAGCCAATACCCCGGACAGGGCTACGAGCAGTACTTC. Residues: CASSQYPGQGYEQYF.

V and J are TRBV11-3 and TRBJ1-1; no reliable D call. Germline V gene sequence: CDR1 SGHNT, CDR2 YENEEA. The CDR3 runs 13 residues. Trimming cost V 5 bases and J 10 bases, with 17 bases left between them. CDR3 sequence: CASSRSEGVGAFF. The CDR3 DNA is TGTGCCAGCAGCCGATCTGAGGGAGTCGGAGCTTTCTTT.

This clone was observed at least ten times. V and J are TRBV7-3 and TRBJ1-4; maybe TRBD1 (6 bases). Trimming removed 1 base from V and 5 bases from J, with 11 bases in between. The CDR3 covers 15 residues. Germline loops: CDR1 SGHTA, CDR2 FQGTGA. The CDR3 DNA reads TGTGCCAGCAGCTTAAACGGACAGCAAAATGAAAAACTGTTTTTT. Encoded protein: CASSLNGQQNEKLFF.

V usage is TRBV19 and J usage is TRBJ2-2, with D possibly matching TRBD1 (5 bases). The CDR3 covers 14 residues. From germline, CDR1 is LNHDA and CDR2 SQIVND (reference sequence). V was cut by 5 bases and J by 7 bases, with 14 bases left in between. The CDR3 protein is CASSRDRSLGELFF. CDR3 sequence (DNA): TGTGCCAGTAGTCGAGACAGAAGTCTCGGGGAGCTGTTTTTT.

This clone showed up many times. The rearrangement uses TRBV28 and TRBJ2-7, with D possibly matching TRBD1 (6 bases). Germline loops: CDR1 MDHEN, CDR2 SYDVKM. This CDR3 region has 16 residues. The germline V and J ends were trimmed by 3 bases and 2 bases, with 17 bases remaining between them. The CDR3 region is CASSFPPEGDPYEQYF. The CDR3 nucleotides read TGTGCCAGCAGTTTCCCCCCCGAGGGGGATCCCTACGAGCAGTACTTC.

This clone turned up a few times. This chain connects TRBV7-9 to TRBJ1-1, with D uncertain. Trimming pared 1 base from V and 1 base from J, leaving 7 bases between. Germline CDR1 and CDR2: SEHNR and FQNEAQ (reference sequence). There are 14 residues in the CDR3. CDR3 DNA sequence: TGTGCCAGCAGCTTAGTCGGGAGGAACACTGAAGCTTTCTTT. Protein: CASSLVGRNTEAFF.

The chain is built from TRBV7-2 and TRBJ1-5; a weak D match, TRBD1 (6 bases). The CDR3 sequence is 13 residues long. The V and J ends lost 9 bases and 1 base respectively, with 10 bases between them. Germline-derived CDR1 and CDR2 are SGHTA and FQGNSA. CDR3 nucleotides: TGTGCCAGGGGGGACAACAGCAATCAGCCCCAGCATTTT. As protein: CARGDNSNQPQHF.

CDR3: CASSLGTSGKGYGYTF. The DNA of the CDR3 is TGTGCCAGCAGCTTAGGGACATCAGGGAAAGGATATGGCTACACCTTC. V and J are TRBV7-8 and TRBJ1-2; D may be TRBD1 (5 bases). CDR1 is SGHVS and CDR2 is FQNEAQ in the germline V gene. Trimming stripped 1 base from V and 5 bases from J, with 17 bases between. The CDR3 sequence is 16 residues long.

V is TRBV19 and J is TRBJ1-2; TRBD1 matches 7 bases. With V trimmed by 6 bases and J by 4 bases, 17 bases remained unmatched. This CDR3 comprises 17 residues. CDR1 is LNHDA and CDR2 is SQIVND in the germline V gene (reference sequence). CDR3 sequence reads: CASSLRQGGRLGYGYTF. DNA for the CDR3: TGTGCCAGTAGCCTTCGACAGGGTGGTCGTCTGGGCTATGGCTACACCTTC.

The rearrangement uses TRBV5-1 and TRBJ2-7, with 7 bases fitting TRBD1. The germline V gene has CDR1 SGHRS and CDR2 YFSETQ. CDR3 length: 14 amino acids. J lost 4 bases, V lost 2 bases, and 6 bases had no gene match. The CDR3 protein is CASSFGTAQYEQYF. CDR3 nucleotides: TGCGCCAGCAGCTTTGGGACAGCGCAGTACGAGCAGTACTTC.

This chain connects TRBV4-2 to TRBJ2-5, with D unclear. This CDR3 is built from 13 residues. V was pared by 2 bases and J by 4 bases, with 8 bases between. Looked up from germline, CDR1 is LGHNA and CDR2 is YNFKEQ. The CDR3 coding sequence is TGTGCCAGCAGCCAAACAAGTGCAGAGACCCAGTACTTC. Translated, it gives CASSQTSAETQYF.

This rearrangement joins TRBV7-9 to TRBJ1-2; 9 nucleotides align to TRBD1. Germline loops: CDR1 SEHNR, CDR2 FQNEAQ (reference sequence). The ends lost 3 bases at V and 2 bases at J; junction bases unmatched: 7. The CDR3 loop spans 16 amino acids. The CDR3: CASSFPRTGENYGYTF. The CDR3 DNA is TGTGCCAGCAGCTTTCCCCGGACAGGGGAGAACTATGGCTACACCTTC.